Below are 29 T cell receptor beta chains sequenced from a single sample in a study of cytomegalovirus exposure and HLA in healthy donors. Only in-frame clones appear in the TCRdb table, and some are missing; sequencing was by immunoSEQ multiplex PCR. The data show approximately 88,000 clones, with roughly 84% seen just once and about 12% held by the top ten. Sample: PBMCs. These receptors were taken from a woman between 18 and 29 years old in good health and CMV-seropositive.

V usage is TRBV6-6 and J usage is TRBJ1-1; D is uncertain. The V and J ends lost 0 bases and 4 bases respectively, with 12 bases between them. The CDR3 is made up of 15 amino acids. Germline V gene lookup returns CDR1 MNHNY and CDR2 SVGAGI (reference sequence). CDR3 in DNA: TGTGCCAGCAGTTACTCATATGAGGCAGCCACTGAAGCTTTCTTT. As protein: CASSYSYEAATEAFF.

The chain is built from TRBV30 and TRBJ2-1, with a tentative D call TRBD1 (6 bases). With 2 bases removed from V and 13 bases from J, the gap between germline ends came to 15 bases. CDR1 GTSNPN and CDR2 SVGIG come from the germline V gene (reference sequence). CDR3 size: 12 residues. In nucleotides, the CDR3 is TGTGCCTGGAGTAAGGACAGTCGAGTCCAGTTCTTC. This codes for CAWSKDSRVQFF. Together with reference TRBV30 and TRBJ2-1, the CDR3 gives the full variable domain: SQTIHQWPATLVQPVGSPLSLECTVEGTSNPNLYWYRQAAGRGLQLLFYSVGIGQISSEVPQNLSASRPQDRQFILSSKKLLLSDSGFYLCAWSKDSRVQFFGPGTRLTVL.

In its sample, this clone was seen a few times. The rearrangement uses TRBV5-4 and TRBJ1-5; D might be TRBD1 (5 bases). This CDR3 spans 13 amino acids. The germline V gene has CDR1 SGHNT and CDR2 YYREEE (reference sequence). V shed 3 bases and J shed 4 bases, with 8 bases lying between them. CDR3 sequence: CASSSDINQPQHF. The CDR3 DNA follows: TGTGCCAGCAGCTCGGACATTAATCAGCCCCAGCATTTT.

V usage is TRBV7-9 and J usage is TRBJ1-5; perhaps TRBD1 as D (5 bases). This CDR3 is built from 14 residues. Germline values: CDR1 SEHNR, CDR2 FQNEAQ (reference sequence). The ends were cut back, 1 base at V and 4 bases at J, with 8 bases in the middle. The DNA of the CDR3 is TGTGCCAGCAGCTTAGGTTCAGGGAATCAGCCCCAGCATTTT. Translated: CASSLGSGNQPQHF.

The chain carries TRBV7-2 and TRBJ1-5; tentative D call: TRBD1 (6 bases). Germline lookup yields CDR1 SGHTA and CDR2 FQGNSA. The CDR3 covers 13 residues. Deletions cut 4 bases from V and 7 bases from J, with 11 bases between. This CDR3 is CASSSDRNQPQHF. CDR3 DNA: TGTGCCAGCAGCTCTGACAGGAACCAGCCCCAGCATTTT.

The table lists this clone with a few counts. V is TRBV28 and J is TRBJ1-1, with D uncertain. There are 12 residues in the CDR3. The germline V gene has CDR1 MDHEN and CDR2 SYDVKM. The V gene lost 4 bases and the J gene lost 7 bases, with 10 bases spanning the gap. CDR3 nucleotides: TGTGCCAGCAGTTCGGTCGAAGTTGAAGCTTTCTTT. Its translation: CASSSVEVEAFF. Based on the CDR3 plus reference TRBV28 and TRBJ1-1, the full variable domain is DVKVTQSSRYLVKRTGEKVFLECVQDMDHENMFWYRQDPGLGLRLIYFSYDVKMKEKGDIPEGYSVSREKKERFSLILESASTNQTSMYLCASSSVEVEAFFGQGTRLTVV.

This clone showed up just a few times. The chain employs TRBV21-1 and TRBJ1-6; TRBD1, as called in the table, went unchecked against the DNA. TRBV21-1 is a listed pseudogene. This CDR3 is 13 amino acids long. The CDR3 DNA is TGTGCCAGCAGTAAGACAGGTAATTCACCCCTCCACTTT. It is translated as CASSKTGNSPLHF.

The V gene is TRBV19, the J gene TRBJ1-5; 12 nucleotides align to TRBD1. Per the germline V gene, CDR1 is LNHDA and CDR2 is SQIVND (reference sequence). V shed 5 bases and J 6 bases; nucleotides not matched to a gene: 2. The CDR3 covers 14 residues. CDR3 DNA sequence: TGTGCCAGTAGTGGGACAGGGGGCATTCAGCCCCAGCATTTT. It encodes CASSGTGGIQPQHF.

V usage is TRBV21-1 and J usage is TRBJ1-2. TRBV21-1 is an annotated pseudogene. The CDR3 loop spans 15 amino acids. The CDR3 reads CASSKESRGPRGYTF. The DNA for the CDR3 is TGTGCCAGCAGCAAAGAGTCGCGGGGGCCACGGGGCTACACCTTC.

The chain uses TRBV12-1 and TRBJ2-2; TRBD2 is taken as the D call from the table, unchecked against the DNA. TRBV12-1 is described as a pseudogene. This CDR3 is 16 amino acids long. Here the CDR3 reads CASSFLRQGGTGELFF. The CDR3, as DNA: TGTGCCAGCAGCTTTCTCCGGCAGGGAGGCACCGGGGAGCTGTTTTTT.

The V gene is TRBV28, the J gene TRBJ1-5; no definite D call. The CDR3 sequence is 17 residues long. Germline-derived CDR1 and CDR2 are MDHEN and SYDVKM. The ends were cut back, 2 bases at V and 9 bases at J, with 23 bases in the middle. CDR3 in amino acids: CASSLPPGFAPGGPQHF. The DNA for the CDR3 is TGTGCCAGCAGTTTACCGCCCGGTTTTGCCCCAGGAGGGCCCCAGCATTTT.

The chain joins TRBV19 to TRBJ1-1, with a tentative D call TRBD1 (5 bases). Trimming cost V 5 bases and J 1 base, with 8 bases left between them. This CDR3 has 13 residues. Germline V gives CDR1 LNHDA, CDR2 SQIVND (reference sequence). The CDR3 DNA reads as TGTGCCAGTAGTGGCCAGGGGAACACTGAAGCTTTCTTT. It is translated as CASSGQGNTEAFF.

The chain joins TRBV7-9 to TRBJ1-2; D is unresolved. The CDR3 is 15 residues long. The V end lost 2 bases, the J end lost 4 bases, and 14 bases lay between the germline ends. CDR1 and CDR2 from the germline V gene are SEHNR and FQNEAQ (reference sequence). CDR3 loop: CASSLSSREAYGYTF. The CDR3, as DNA: TGTGCCAGCAGCTTATCGTCCCGGGAGGCCTATGGCTACACCTTC.

V gene TRBV4-1 combines with J gene TRBJ2-7; TRBD1 is a possible D gene (6 bases). Germline V lookup: CDR1 MGHRA, CDR2 YSYEKL. The CDR3 contains 15 residues. V lost 0 bases and J lost 2, with 11 bases in between. CDR3 sequence (DNA): TGCGCCAGCAGCCAAGACTCCCACAGGGCCTACGAGCAGTACTTC. As protein: CASSQDSHRAYEQYF.

The gene calls are TRBV6-1 and TRBJ2-5; 8 positions agree with TRBD1. The junction had 10 bases not matched to a gene; V was cut back by 4 bases and J by 6 bases. The CDR3 has 15 amino acids. CDR1 is MNHNS and CDR2 is SASEGT in the germline V gene. CDR3 loop: CASSGPRTGFKTQYF. For the CDR3, the DNA is TGTGCCAGCAGTGGGCCCAGGACAGGGTTTAAGACCCAGTACTTC.

This chain joins TRBV5-1 and TRBJ1-2, with unresolved D. CDR3 size: 14 residues. With 1 base removed from V and 0 bases from J, the gap between germline ends came to 7 bases. Germline V gene lookup returns CDR1 SGHRS and CDR2 YFSETQ. CDR3 DNA: TGCGCCAGCAGCTTGTCACAGTCTAACTATGGCTACACCTTC. Its protein is CASSLSQSNYGYTF.

This clone was detected a few times. The rearrangement links TRBV10-2 to TRBJ2-7; tentatively, D is TRBD2 (6 bases). The CDR3 totals 13 residues. Germline assignment: CDR1 WSHSY and CDR2 SAAADI. The germline V and J ends were trimmed by 8 bases and 2 bases, with 13 bases remaining between them. The CDR3 DNA reads as TGCGCCAGCCGGGTCGGGGGAACCTACGAGCAGTACTTC. Translated: CASRVGGTYEQYF.

A word on this clone: Different DNA sequences within this sample yield the same CDR3. The V gene is TRBV30, the J gene TRBJ2-1, with 12 bases identical to TRBD2. V was pared by 3 bases and J by 7 bases, with 19 bases of the junction left unmatched. This CDR3 has 19 residues. CDR1 is GTSNPN and CDR2 is SVGIG in the germline V gene (reference sequence). The CDR3 loop reads CAWRGRGDPLAGGRNEQFF. The DNA for the CDR3 is TGTGCCTGGAGGGGCAGGGGAGATCCTCTAGCGGGGGGGCGTAATGAGCAGTTCTTC.

This rearrangement joins TRBV29-1 to TRBJ2-1; D perhaps matches TRBD1 (5 bases). The CDR3 runs 13 residues. From germline, CDR1 is SQVTM and CDR2 ANQGSEA. The V and J ends lost 3 bases and 8 bases respectively, with 14 bases between them. The CDR3 region is CSVEGRFIHEQFF. The CDR3 nucleotides read TGCAGCGTTGAGGGGCGATTTATCCATGAGCAGTTCTTC.

The gene calls are TRBV30 and TRBJ1-6; D not resolved. V was shortened by 3 bases and J by 3 bases, with 6 bases between the two germline ends. Germline V lookup: CDR1 GTSNPN, CDR2 SVGIG (reference sequence). This CDR3 has 13 residues. The CDR3 here is CAWRSFYNSPLHF. CDR3 bases: TGTGCCTGGAGGTCCTTCTATAATTCACCCCTCCACTTT.

This chain uses TRBV7-2 with TRBJ1-2; tentatively, D is TRBD1 (5 bases). V lost 7 bases and J lost 3, with 15 bases in between. Germline-derived CDR1 and CDR2 are SGHTA and FQGNSA. This CDR3 is built from 14 residues. The CDR3 DNA sequence: TGTGCCAGCAACCGGGACTTCGGGCACTATGGCTACACCTTC. Amino acid sequence: CASNRDFGHYGYTF. The entire variable domain, with the rest obtained from reference TRBV7-2 and TRBJ1-2, is as follows: GAGVSQSPSNKVTEKGKDVELRCDPISGHTALYWYRQSLGQGLEFLIYFQGNSAPDKSGLPSDRFSAERTGGSVSTLTIQRTQQEDSAVYLCASNRDFGHYGYTFGSGTRLTVV.

The chain uses TRBV4-1 and TRBJ2-5; tentative D call: TRBD2 (7 bases). The germline CDR1 and CDR2 sequences are MGHRA and YSYEKL. V gave up 3 bases and J gave up 5 bases, with 22 bases separating them. This CDR3 spans 17 amino acids. The CDR3 coding sequence is TGCGCCAGCAGCCATCACCCGGGGGGCGGGGACGGGGAGACCCAGTACTTC. It specifies CASSHHPGGGDGETQYF.

The chain uses TRBV5-1 and TRBJ1-1, with D unresolved. Germline assignment: CDR1 SGHRS and CDR2 YFSETQ. V lost 6 bases and J 4 bases, leaving 16 bases between the germline ends. The CDR3 is 14 residues long. CDR3 sequence (DNA): TGCGCCAGCACCCAGTCCTCGGGTCCCACTGAAGCTTTCTTT. As protein: CASTQSSGPTEAFF. Full variable domain (outside the CDR3, taken from reference TRBV5-1 and TRBJ1-1): KAGVTQTPRYLIKTRGQQVTLSCSPISGHRSVSWYQQTPGQGLQFLFEYFSETQRNKGNFPGRFSGRQFSNSRSEMNVSTLELGDSALYLCASTQSSGPTEAFFGQGTRLTVV.

This chain joins TRBV30 and TRBJ1-6; 9 bases are shared with TRBD1. The trim removed 2 bases at V and 8 bases at J, leaving 4 bases unmatched. The CDR3 has 14 amino acids. The germline V gene encodes CDR1 GTSNPN and CDR2 SVGIG (reference sequence). CDR3 nucleotides: TGTGCCTGGAGTTCCGGGACAGGGTATTCACCCCTCCACTTT. Translated, it gives CAWSSGTGYSPLHF.

This chain connects TRBV29-1 to TRBJ2-2; D is uncertain. The CDR3 has 11 residues. From germline, CDR1 is SQVTM and CDR2 ANQGSEA. Trimming stripped 6 bases from V and 4 bases from J, with 6 bases between. CDR3 in DNA: TGCAGCGTCTACAGCACCGGGGAGCTGTTTTTT. Amino acid sequence: CSVYSTGELFF.

The J gene is TRBJ1-2, the V gene TRBV6-9; unclear D gene. The ends were cut back, 6 bases at V and 5 bases at J, with 22 bases in the middle. CDR3 length: 16 residues. From germline, CDR1 is MNHGY and CDR2 SVAAGI. This chain's CDR3 is CASRPGDATLFYGYTF. DNA of the CDR3: TGTGCCAGCAGACCAGGTGACGCTACACTGTTTTATGGCTACACCTTC.

The V and J genes are TRBV27 and TRBJ1-3, with D unresolved. The CDR3 spans 13 residues. Germline values: CDR1 MNHEY, CDR2 SMNVEV (reference sequence). V was clipped by 5 bases and J by 0 bases, with 5 bases between them. Written as DNA, the CDR3 is TGTGCCAGCAGTCCCTCCTCTGGAAACACCATATATTTT. Translation gives CASSPSSGNTIYF.

This chain links TRBV18 with TRBJ1-4, with D uncertain. Germline lookup yields CDR1 KGHSH and CDR2 LQKENI. The V and J ends lost 0 bases and 0 bases respectively, with 8 bases between them. This CDR3 contains 16 residues. CDR3 sequence reads: CASSPPRAATNEKLFF. In DNA form, the CDR3 reads TGTGCCAGCTCACCACCGAGGGCAGCAACTAATGAAAAACTGTTTTTT.

The chain is built from TRBV4-2 and TRBJ1-5; D might be TRBD1 (5 bases). Germline loops: CDR1 LGHNA, CDR2 YNFKEQ. Trimming took off 0 bases at V and 2 bases at J, with 14 bases between the two ends. This CDR3 region has 17 residues. The CDR3 nucleotides read TGTGCCAGCAGCCAAGATAGGGGCCATATGGGCAATCAGCCCCAGCATTTT. This sequence encodes CASSQDRGHMGNQPQHF.